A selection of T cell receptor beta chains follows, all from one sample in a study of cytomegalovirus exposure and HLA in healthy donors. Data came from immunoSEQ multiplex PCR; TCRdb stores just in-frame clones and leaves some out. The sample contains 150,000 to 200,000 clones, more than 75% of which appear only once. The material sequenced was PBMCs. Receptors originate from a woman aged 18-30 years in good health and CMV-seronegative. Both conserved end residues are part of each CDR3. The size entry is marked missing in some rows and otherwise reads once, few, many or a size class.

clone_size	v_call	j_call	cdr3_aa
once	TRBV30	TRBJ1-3	CAWRRTEFGNTIYF
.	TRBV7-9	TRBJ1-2	CASSHDRVLTGYTF
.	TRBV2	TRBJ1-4	CASTQTPDGATNEKLFF
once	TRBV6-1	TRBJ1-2	CASSEVEGGNGYTF
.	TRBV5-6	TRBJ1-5	CASSLRGLGYQPQHF
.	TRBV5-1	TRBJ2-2	CASSLEAGAGGELFF
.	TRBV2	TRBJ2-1	CASTWTERDPRDNEQFF
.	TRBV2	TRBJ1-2	CASSVGGVNYGYTF
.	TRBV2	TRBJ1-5	CASSFTGEGQPQHF
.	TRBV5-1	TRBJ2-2	CASSFPTRTGEDGELFF
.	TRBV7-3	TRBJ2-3	CASSPSGTDTQYF
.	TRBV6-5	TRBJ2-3	CASSPLGTGTDTQYF
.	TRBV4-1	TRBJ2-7	CARRGGTGPYEQYF
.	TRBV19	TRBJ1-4	CASSIGTAVNEKLFF